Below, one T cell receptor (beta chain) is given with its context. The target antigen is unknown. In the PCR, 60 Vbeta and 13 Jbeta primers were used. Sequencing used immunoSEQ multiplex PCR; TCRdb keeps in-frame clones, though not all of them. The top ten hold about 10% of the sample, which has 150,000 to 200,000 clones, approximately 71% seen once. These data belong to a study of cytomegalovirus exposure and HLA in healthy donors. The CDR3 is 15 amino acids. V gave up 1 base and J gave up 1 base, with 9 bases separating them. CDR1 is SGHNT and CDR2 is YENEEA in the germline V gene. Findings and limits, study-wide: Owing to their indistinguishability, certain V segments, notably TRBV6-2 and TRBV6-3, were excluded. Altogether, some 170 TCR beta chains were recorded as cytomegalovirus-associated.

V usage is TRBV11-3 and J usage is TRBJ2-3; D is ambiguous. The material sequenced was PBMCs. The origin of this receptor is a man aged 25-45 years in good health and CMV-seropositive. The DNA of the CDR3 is TGTGCCAGCAGCTTAGGTGTCTTAGGCACAGATACGCAGTATTTT. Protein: CASSLGVLGTDTQYF. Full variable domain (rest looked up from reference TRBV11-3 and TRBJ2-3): EAGVVQSPRYKIIEKKQPVAFWCNPISGHNTLYWYLQNLGQGPELLIRYENEEAVDDSQLPKDRFSAERLKGVDSTLKIQPAELGDSAVYLCASSLGVLGTDTQYFGPGTRLTVL.